What follows are 28 T cell receptor beta chains derived from one specimen sequenced in a study of blood T cells in healthy people across ages. Together with a sample-barcoded 5' primer, a J-beta primer mix was included in a second PCR lasting about 6 to 12 cycles. TCRdb called the 5' RACE reads again in MiXCR, with one record for every CDR3 protein. Of about 560,000 distinct CDR3 sequences listed, roughly a quarter were seen once; the top ten hold over 3.5%. In addition, the sample was reused for a study of T cells of mothers and their children.

The sequencing sample was made of blood. The receptor source for this set is a boy younger than 10 in good health.

The genes are TRBV20-1 and TRBJ2-4, with 12 bases that match TRBD2. The V gene end was trimmed by 1 base and the J gene end by 8 bases; junction bases not matched to a gene: 6. Germline V CDR1 and CDR2: DFQATT, SNEGSKA (reference sequence). The CDR3 loop spans 15 amino acids. The CDR3 reads CSARGLAGGLHIQYF. For the CDR3, the DNA is TGCAGTGCTAGAGGTCTAGCGGGAGGGCTCCACATTCAGTACTTC.

The sample holds a few counts of this clonotype. The rearrangement links TRBV27 to TRBJ2-5; TRBD2 might be the D (5 bases). The V end was cut by 3 bases, the J end by 7 bases, with 12 bases between. The CDR3 spans 13 residues. Germline V gene sequence: CDR1 MNHEY, CDR2 SMNVEV (reference sequence). The CDR3 protein is CASSFRGRATQYF. The CDR3, as DNA: TGTGCCAGCAGTTTCCGGGGTCGGGCGACCCAGTACTTC.

This chain uses TRBV29-1 with TRBJ2-1, with no clear D. The closer fit of TRBJ2-5 to the DNA end suggests the J call may be wrong. CDR1 SQVTM and CDR2 ANQGSEA come from the germline V gene. The CDR3 covers 13 residues. CDR3 protein: CSVGQDRLETQYF. CDR3 sequence (DNA): TGCAGCGTTGGGCAGGATCGGTTAGAGACCCAGTACTTC.

The table lists this clonotype with a few counts. V and J are TRBV11-2 and TRBJ1-3; TRBD1 is a possible D gene (6 bases). V lost 5 bases and J 0 bases, leaving 14 bases between the germline ends. Germline V lookup: CDR1 SGHAT, CDR2 FQNNGV. This CDR3 region has 16 residues. The CDR3 reads CASSPHRVPSGNTIYF. The DNA of the CDR3 is TGTGCCAGCAGCCCCCACAGGGTTCCCTCTGGAAACACCATATATTTT.

The rearrangement joins TRBV5-1 to TRBJ2-7; D is unresolved. The DNA end favors TRBJ2-1, so the J call may be wrong. CDR1 and CDR2 from the germline V gene are SGHRS and YFSETQ. This CDR3 spans 16 amino acids. In nucleotides, the CDR3 is TGCGCCAGCAGCCCGCAGACCCGGACGGATTACAATGAGCAGTTCTTC. This sequence encodes CASSPQTRTDYNEQFF.

The CDR3 reads CASSPQLQGDTEAFF. The DNA for the CDR3 is TGCGCCAGCAGTCCACAATTACAGGGTGACACTGAAGCTTTCTTT. The V gene is TRBV5-1, the J gene TRBJ1-1; D is perhaps TRBD1 (6 bases). The V end was cut by 5 bases, the J end by 3 bases, with 17 bases between. Germline-derived CDR1 and CDR2 are SGHRS and YFSETQ. This CDR3 has 15 residues.

V and J are TRBV9 and TRBJ2-7, with D possibly TRBD2 on 7 matching bases. TRBJ2-5 matches the DNA end more closely, so the J call is doubtful. CDR3 length: 14 residues. The germline V gene encodes CDR1 SGDLS and CDR2 YYNGEE. CDR3: CASSGAGAMETQYF. CDR3 nucleotide sequence: TGTGCCAGCAGCGGCGCGGGGGCCATGGAGACCCAGTACTTC.

This clonotype came up a few times. V and J are TRBV6-4 and TRBJ2-3, with D uncertain. The CDR3 is made up of 14 amino acids. V was shortened by 2 bases and J by 0 bases, with 6 bases between the two germline ends. Germline V CDR1 and CDR2: MRHNA, SNTAGT. The DNA of the CDR3 is TGTGCCAGCAGTGACGGATTAAGCACAGATACGCAGTATTTT. Translation: CASSDGLSTDTQYF.

This clonotype was detected a few times. The V call is TRBV5-1, the J call TRBJ1-3; D uncertain. V dropped 2 bases and J dropped 5 bases, with 11 bases sitting between them. Germline CDR1 is SGHRS and CDR2 is YFSETQ. This CDR3 contains 14 residues. The CDR3 sequence: CASSLPDSRNTIYF. Here the CDR3 DNA reads TGCGCCAGCAGCTTACCCGATAGCAGAAACACCATATATTTT. Full variable domain (rest looked up from reference TRBV5-1 and TRBJ1-3): KAGVTQTPRYLIKTRGQQVTLSCSPISGHRSVSWYQQTPGQGLQFLFEYFSETQRNKGNFPGRFSGRQFSNSRSEMNVSTLELGDSALYLCASSLPDSRNTIYFGEGSWLTVV.

This clonotype has more than one count but fewer than ten. The germline gene is not matched at one end of the junction; a read error may be the cause. The chain carries TRBV28 and TRBJ2-7; possibly TRBD1 for D (5 bases). Germline V gene sequence: CDR1 MDHEN, CDR2 SYDVKM. CDR3 length: 13 residues. The CDR3, as DNA: TGTGCCAGCAGAACAGGTAATTCCTACAAGCAGTACTTC. This encodes CASRTGNSYKQYF.

This clonotype turned up a few times. V usage is TRBV27 and J usage is TRBJ2-7; D call uncertain. V was clipped by 5 bases and J by 9 bases, with 8 bases between them. CDR1 MNHEY and CDR2 SMNVEV come from the germline V gene (reference sequence). CDR3 length equals 10 residues. The CDR3 DNA follows: TGTGCCAGCAGTGCCCCAGGGCAGTACTTC. This sequence encodes CASSAPGQYF.

The V call is TRBV20-1, the J call TRBJ2-5; D call uncertain. Matching the DNA end better, TRBJ2-1 makes the J call doubtful. Germline CDR1 is DFQATT and CDR2 is SNEGSKA (reference sequence). CDR3 length: 16 residues. The CDR3 nucleotides are TGCAGTGCTAGAGATCTAGTAGTGAACAGCTACAATGAGCAGTTCTTC. Residues: CSARDLVVNSYNEQFF.

The chain is built from TRBV5-1 and TRBJ1-2; D may be TRBD1 (6 bases). The ends were cut back, 7 bases at V and 7 bases at J, with 20 bases in the middle. Per the germline V gene, CDR1 is SGHRS and CDR2 is YFSETQ. CDR3 size: 14 residues. CDR3 sequence: CASQAPGGLGGYTF. DNA of the CDR3: TGCGCCAGCCAAGCCCCGGGGGGGCTAGGTGGCTACACCTTC.

This sequence joins TRBV10-3 and TRBJ2-5; D is tentatively TRBD1 or TRBD2 (7 bases each). The last part of the DNA fits TRBJ2-1 better; the J call may be wrong. Germline loops: CDR1 ENHRY, CDR2 SYGVKD. There are 13 residues in the CDR3. CDR3 residues: CAVGGQRGNEQFF. The CDR3 DNA is TGTGCCGTCGGGGGACAGCGGGGCAATGAGCAGTTCTTC.

There are a few counts of this clonotype. CDR3 DNA sequence: TGTGCCAGCAGTCCTTACATTGGGGAACTGGGAGCGCACACTGAAGCTTTCTTT. Residues: CASSPYIGELGAHTEAFF. V and J are TRBV12-3 or TRBV12-4 and TRBJ1-1; D gene ambiguous. The CDR3 spans 18 residues. Trimming took 5 bases from V and 3 from J, leaving 25 bases between them.

This rearrangement joins TRBV7-2 to TRBJ1-1; tentatively, D is TRBD1 (5 bases). V was clipped by 5 bases and J by 1 base, with 14 bases between them. This CDR3 has 15 amino acids. From germline, CDR1 is SGHTA and CDR2 FQGNSA. The CDR3 DNA sequence: TGTGCCAGCAGCGAGCCGGGACTCGGGAACACTGAAGCTTTCTTT. Amino acids: CASSEPGLGNTEAFF.

This chain uses TRBV12-3 or TRBV12-4 with TRBJ2-7; D is unresolved. The end of the DNA aligns better with TRBJ2-1, so the J call may be wrong. The CDR3 covers 12 residues. CDR3 protein: CASSPDGDEQFF. In nucleotides, the CDR3 is TGTGCCAGCAGTCCCGATGGAGATGAGCAGTTCTTC.

The chain uses TRBV30 and TRBJ2-7; 7 bases agree with TRBD1. Germline V gives CDR1 GTSNPN, CDR2 SVGIG (reference sequence). This CDR3 is 12 amino acids long. Trimming removed 7 bases from V and 2 bases from J; junction bases left unmatched: 5. The CDR3 here is CAYDRVTYEQYF. Written as DNA, the CDR3 is TGTGCCTACGACAGGGTAACCTACGAGCAGTACTTC. The complete variable domain, with remaining parts taken from reference TRBV30 and TRBJ2-7, reads SQTIHQWPATLVQPVGSPLSLECTVEGTSNPNLYWYRQAAGRGLQLLFYSVGIGQISSEVPQNLSASRPQDRQFILSSKKLLLSDSGFYLCAYDRVTYEQYFGPGTRLTVT.

The chain couples TRBV6-1 to TRBJ2-7, with 13 bases matching TRBD2. The CDR3 is made up of 17 amino acids. CDR1 and CDR2 (germline): MNHNS, SASEGT. The J segment lost 3 bases and the V segment lost 8 bases, leaving 13 bases of the junction unmatched. This CDR3 reads CASGGLAGALRVYEQYF. The CDR3 region has the DNA TGTGCCAGCGGTGGACTAGCGGGGGCGTTAAGGGTCTACGAGCAGTACTTC.

The V and J genes are TRBV3-1 and TRBJ1-5; D call uncertain. The germline V gene encodes CDR1 LGHDT and CDR2 YNNKEL (reference sequence). V lost 4 bases to trimming and J lost 3 bases, with 10 bases between them. This CDR3 region has 14 residues. CDR3 nucleotide sequence: TGTGCCAGCAGCCCCAGGACGACCAATCAGCCCCAGCATTTT. Translating gives CASSPRTTNQPQHF.

The CDR3 DNA is TGTGCCAGCTCCCAAACGGGGGGCAGGGTAATTACTGAAGCTTTCTTT. This encodes CASSQTGGRVITEAFF. V usage is TRBV18 and J usage is TRBJ1-1, with D maybe TRBD1 (6 bases). In germline, CDR1 is KGHSH, CDR2 LQKENI. The CDR3 extends over 16 amino acids. V was pared by 6 bases and J by 5 bases, with 22 bases between.

The chain recombines TRBV12-3 or TRBV12-4 with TRBJ2-5; no clear D gene. V was trimmed by 6 bases and J by 13 bases, leaving 18 bases between them. This CDR3 is 12 amino acids long. The CDR3 nucleotides are TGTGCCAGCAGCCTCGATGCCTACGAGCGGTACTTC. Translated, it gives CASSLDAYERYF.

The rearrangement joins TRBV4-3 to TRBJ2-5; a weak D match, TRBD2 (5 bases). The length of the CDR3 is 13 residues. V shed 4 bases and J shed 6 bases, with 12 bases lying between them. Germline V gene data show CDR1 as LGHNA and CDR2 as YSLEER. DNA for the CDR3: TGCGCCAGCAGCCCGATCGAGGGAAAGACCCAGTACTTC. This codes for CASSPIEGKTQYF.

The count of this clonotype is one. V gene TRBV28 combines with J gene TRBJ2-3; TRBD1 matches 9 bases. The CDR3 length is 15 residues. Per germline, CDR1 MDHEN and CDR2 SYDVKM. The V and J ends lost 7 bases and 4 bases, in that order; junction bases with no gene match: 9. CDR3 loop: CASNLYRGQADTQYF. CDR3 bases: TGTGCCAGCAACCTGTACAGGGGGCAGGCAGATACGCAGTATTTT. Full variable domain (rest looked up from reference TRBV28 and TRBJ2-3): DVKVTQSSRYLVKRTGEKVFLECVQDMDHENMFWYRQDPGLGLRLIYFSYDVKMKEKGDIPEGYSVSREKKERFSLILESASTNQTSMYLCASNLYRGQADTQYFGPGTRLTVL.

This clonotype was counted ten times or more. The genes are TRBV20-1 and TRBJ2-1; D perhaps matches TRBD2 (6 bases). Germline lookup yields CDR1 DFQATT and CDR2 SNEGSKA (reference sequence). The CDR3 contains 14 residues. V lost 6 bases, J lost 3 bases, and 15 bases lay in between. The CDR3 DNA follows: TGCAGTGCCCAGCTCCCGGGGGACTACAATGAGCAGTTCTTC. Translating gives CSAQLPGDYNEQFF.

In this sample, this clonotype turned up once. The chain employs TRBV25-1 and TRBJ2-5; maybe TRBD1 (6 bases). Judging by the DNA end, TRBJ2-7 fits better; the J call may be wrong. CDR1 and CDR2 (germline): MGHDK, SYGVNS. The CDR3 runs to 17 residues. CDR3 DNA sequence: TGTGCCAGCAGTGAATTAGGGACACCCCTAACCACCTACGAGCAGTACTTC. This encodes CASSELGTPLTTYEQYF.

The CDR3 DNA is TGTGCCAGCAGCAGTCCGGCGAACACTGAAGCTTTCTTT. Residues: CASSSPANTEAFF. This chain uses TRBV12-3 or TRBV12-4 with TRBJ1-1; D call uncertain. The CDR3 has 13 residues. With 6 bases removed from V and 1 base from J, the gap between germline ends came to 9 bases.

The chain recombines TRBV27 with TRBJ1-3, with D hard to call. Germline V gives CDR1 MNHEY, CDR2 SMNVEV (reference sequence). V lost 2 bases and J lost 4, with 9 bases in between. CDR3 length equals 14 residues. As DNA, the CDR3 is TGTGCCAGCAGTTTAGGAGGCGAAGGAAACACCATATATTTT. Protein: CASSLGGEGNTIYF.